These 30 T cell receptor beta chains came from one sample sequenced in a study of early T cells in non-severe SARS-CoV-2 infection. TCRdb reprocessed the 5' RACE reads with MiXCR, giving one entry per CDR3 protein. The data show 60,000 to 70,000 distinct CDR3 sequences, with around 4.6% seen just once and around 4.9% held by the top ten. The sample consisted of whole blood. These receptors came from an adult who was a healthcare worker with PCR-confirmed SARS-CoV-2 infection or an uninfected control (not recorded which).

The sample holds many counts of this clonotype. The chain employs TRBV6-6 and TRBJ1-3, with D possibly being TRBD1 (6 bases). With 7 bases removed from V and 4 bases from J, the gap between germline ends came to 11 bases. The CDR3 spans 13 residues. CDR1 and CDR2 from the germline V gene are MNHNY and SVGAGI (reference sequence). CDR3 protein: CASTKTGGNTIYF. The CDR3 DNA reads TGTGCCAGCACCAAGACAGGAGGAAACACCATATATTTT.

This clonotype came up many times. The genes are TRBV5-6 and TRBJ2-7; either TRBD1 or TRBD2 may supply D (5 bases each). V shed 0 bases and J shed 3 bases, with 13 bases lying between them. This CDR3 is 15 amino acids long. From germline, CDR1 is SGHDT and CDR2 YYEEEE. CDR3 nucleotides: TGTGCCAGCAGCTTGGGGGACCTGATTAACTACGAGCAGTACTTC. This encodes CASSLGDLINYEQYF.

The sample holds many counts of this clonotype. CDR3 loop: CASSLDRGYEQYF. Here the CDR3 DNA reads TGTGCCAGCAGCTTGGACAGGGGCTACGAGCAGTACTTC. The V gene is TRBV7-2, the J gene TRBJ2-7; 9 bases align to TRBD1. The CDR3 consists of 13 residues. Trimming at V came to 3 bases and at J to 3 bases, leaving 0 bases not matched to a gene. The germline V gene has CDR1 SGHTA and CDR2 FQGNSA.

This rearrangement joins TRBV18 to TRBJ1-2; TRBD1 agrees at 10 bases. The CDR3 contains 15 residues. CDR1 and CDR2 (germline): KGHSH, LQKENI. The J segment lost 3 bases and the V segment lost 6 bases, leaving 7 bases of the junction unmatched. The CDR3 nucleotides read TGTGCCAGCTCGCGAGACAGGGGGCAGGACTATGGCTACACCTTC. Translation: CASSRDRGQDYGYTF. The full variable domain, completed using reference TRBV18 and TRBJ1-2, is NAGVMQNPRHLVRRRGQEARLRCSPMKGHSHVYWYRQLPEEGLKFMVYLQKENIIDESGMPKERFSAEFPKEGPSILRIQQVVRGDSAAYFCASSRDRGQDYGYTFGSGTRLTVV.

This clonotype was detected ten times or more. The CDR3 sequence is CASSLNEKNIQYF. The CDR3 DNA sequence: TGTGCCAGCAGTTTGAACGAGAAAAACATTCAGTACTTC. The V and J genes are TRBV12-3 or TRBV12-4 and TRBJ2-4; D is unresolved. CDR3 length equals 13 residues. Trimming removed 3 bases from V and 4 bases from J, with 7 bases in between.

This clonotype was recorded many times. V usage is TRBV5-6 and J usage is TRBJ1-4; 7 nucleotides line up with TRBD1. J lost 5 bases, V lost 0 bases, and 1 base had no gene match. Looked up from germline, CDR1 is SGHDT and CDR2 is YYEEEE. This CDR3 has 14 residues. The CDR3 here is CASSLARGNEKLFF. In DNA form, the CDR3 reads TGTGCCAGCAGCTTGGCCAGGGGGAATGAAAAACTGTTTTTT. The full variable domain, with the rest looked up from reference TRBV5-6 and TRBJ1-4, is DAGVTQSPTHLIKTRGQQVTLRCSPKSGHDTVSWYQQALGQGPQFIFQYYEEEERQRGNFPDRFSGHQFPNYSSELNVNALLLGDSALYLCASSLARGNEKLFFGSGTQLSVL.

This clonotype was picked up a small number of times. The CDR3 reads CASSRWESSGATDTQYF. CDR3 DNA: TGTGCCAGCAGCCGGTGGGAGTCTAGCGGAGCCACAGATACGCAGTATTTT. The rearrangement links TRBV12-3 or TRBV12-4 to TRBJ2-3; 7 bases line up with TRBD2. The CDR3 sequence is 17 residues long. V shed 6 bases, J shed 2 bases, and the junction held 14 bases outside the gene matches.

This clonotype was detected ten times or more. The chain is built from TRBV15 and TRBJ2-3; 8 positions match TRBD2. CDR3 length equals 15 residues. Germline V gene lookup returns CDR1 LNHNV and CDR2 YYDKDF (reference sequence). V lost 0 bases and J lost 4; bases outside the gene matches: 3. Here the CDR3 reads CATSREAGAADTQYF. The CDR3 coding sequence is TGTGCCACCAGCAGAGAAGCGGGAGCCGCAGATACGCAGTATTTT.

This clonotype was seen more than once but under ten times. The rearrangement uses TRBV5-1 and TRBJ2-3; maybe TRBD2 (5 bases). Trimming left V 0 bases short and J 4 bases short, with 12 bases between. The CDR3 totals 15 residues. Germline CDR1 is SGHRS and CDR2 is YFSETQ. This chain's CDR3 is CASSLVGVGADTQYF. CDR3 DNA: TGCGCCAGCAGCTTGGTCGGGGTAGGCGCAGATACGCAGTATTTT. Filled out from reference TRBV5-1 and TRBJ2-3, the complete variable domain reads KAGVTQTPRYLIKTRGQQVTLSCSPISGHRSVSWYQQTPGQGLQFLFEYFSETQRNKGNFPGRFSGRQFSNSRSEMNVSTLELGDSALYLCASSLVGVGADTQYFGPGTRLTVL.

This clonotype was found many times. J is TRBJ1-6 and V is TRBV29-1, with D tentatively TRBD1 (5 bases). Germline V CDR1 and CDR2: SQVTM, ANQGSEA. The V gene lost 5 bases and the J gene lost 8 bases, with 13 bases spanning the gap. The CDR3 sequence is 13 residues long. CDR3: CSVKGADDSPLHF. CDR3 bases: TGCAGCGTTAAAGGGGCTGATGATTCACCCCTCCACTTT.

This clonotype has a count of ten or more. The CDR3 spells CASGRGWKQYF. CDR3 sequence (DNA): TGTGCCAGCGGGAGGGGTTGGAAGCAGTACTTC. The V call is TRBV12-3 or TRBV12-4, the J call TRBJ2-7; 7 bases fit TRBD2. V was pared by 8 bases and J by 8 bases, with 6 bases of the junction left unmatched. The CDR3 contains 11 residues.

This clonotype was seen repeatedly, ten times or more. The chain recombines TRBV30 with TRBJ2-1, with D possibly called TRBD1 or TRBD2 (6 bases each). The CDR3 sequence is 14 residues long. CDR1 GTSNPN and CDR2 SVGIG come from the germline V gene (reference sequence). The V gene lost 7 bases and the J gene lost 0 bases, with 13 bases spanning the gap. This CDR3 is CASGAQLSYNEQFF. CDR3 bases: TGTGCCTCGGGGGCACAGCTCTCCTACAATGAGCAGTTCTTC. Complete variable domain (other parts from reference TRBV30 and TRBJ2-1): SQTIHQWPATLVQPVGSPLSLECTVEGTSNPNLYWYRQAAGRGLQLLFYSVGIGQISSEVPQNLSASRPQDRQFILSSKKLLLSDSGFYLCASGAQLSYNEQFFGPGTRLTVL.

This clonotype has at least ten counts. CDR3: CASGLGQGANSPLHF. DNA of the CDR3: TGTGCTAGTGGTTTGGGACAGGGGGCGAATTCACCCCTCCACTTT. The chain links TRBV12-5 to TRBJ1-6; 10 bases align to TRBD1. V was pared by 1 base and J by 7 bases, with 1 base of the junction left unmatched. CDR3 size: 15 residues. Germline lookup yields CDR1 LGHNT and CDR2 FRNRAP.

This clonotype was observed many times. The V gene is TRBV3-1, the J gene TRBJ2-2; D not certain. The CDR3 spans 14 residues. CDR1 and CDR2 from the germline V gene are LGHDT and YNNKEL (reference sequence). Trimming took off 1 base at V and 1 base at J, with 4 bases between the two ends. CDR3 residues: CASSQVRNTGELFF. The CDR3 nucleotides are TGTGCCAGCAGCCAAGTCCGGAACACCGGGGAGCTGTTTTTT. Combining the CDR3 with reference TRBV3-1 and TRBJ2-2 gives the whole variable domain DTAVSQTPKYLVTQMGNDKSIKCEQNLGHDTMYWYKQDSKKFLKIMFSYNNKELIINETVPNRFSPKSPDKAHLNLHINSLELGDSAVYFCASSQVRNTGELFFGEGSRLTVL.

This clonotype was picked up many times. The V call is TRBV4-1, the J call TRBJ2-7; unclear D gene. CDR3 length equals 12 residues. The ends were cut back, 6 bases at V and 3 bases at J, with 9 bases in the middle. Germline V gene lookup returns CDR1 MGHRA and CDR2 YSYEKL. The CDR3 nucleotides read TGCGCCAGCAGACCCGGATGCTACGAGCAGTACTTC. Translating gives CASRPGCYEQYF.

This clonotype was counted many times. This chain joins TRBV2 and TRBJ2-1; D unclear. Looked up from germline, CDR1 is SNHLY and CDR2 is FYNNEI. The CDR3 is 11 residues long. V was clipped by 6 bases and J by 9 bases, with 9 bases between them. The CDR3: CASRAGLEQFF. The CDR3 bases are TGTGCCAGCAGGGCTGGGCTTGAGCAGTTCTTC. Full variable domain (missing parts from reference TRBV2 and TRBJ2-1): EPEVTQTPSHQVTQMGQEVILRCVPISNHLYFYWYRQILGQKVEFLVSFYNNEISEKSEIFDDQFSVERPDGSNFTLKIRSTKLEDSAMYFCASRAGLEQFFGPGTRLTVL.

This clonotype has at least ten counts. This chain uses TRBV5-4 with TRBJ1-2; D might be TRBD1 (5 bases). Trimming left V 0 bases short and J 4 bases short, with 7 bases between. CDR1 and CDR2 (germline): SGHNT, YYREEE (reference sequence). The CDR3 is 13 amino acids. The CDR3 nucleotides read TGTGCCAGCAGCTTGGACAGGAGCTATGGCTACACCTTC. Translated: CASSLDRSYGYTF.

The table lists this clonotype with a few counts. This chain uses TRBV7-3 with TRBJ2-5; the D is unclear. The CDR3 length is 15 residues. The germline V gene has CDR1 SGHTA and CDR2 FQGTGA. Trimming pared 5 bases from V and 5 bases from J, leaving 18 bases between. The CDR3 bases are TGTGCCAGCAGCCTAGGACCTGAGGTCGCGGAGACCCAGTACTTC. Amino acids: CASSLGPEVAETQYF.

This clonotype was picked up many times. The chain is built from TRBV19 and TRBJ1-2; 7 nucleotides agree with TRBD1. V dropped 5 bases and J dropped 2; count of bases not matched to a gene: 5. This CDR3 has 14 residues. Looked up from germline, CDR1 is LNHDA and CDR2 is SQIVND (reference sequence). The chain's CDR3 is CASSLGTANYGYTF. The CDR3 DNA reads as TGTGCCAGTAGTTTAGGGACAGCCAACTATGGCTACACCTTC.

This clonotype was observed a handful of times. The chain couples TRBV18 to TRBJ2-3, with a possible D match to TRBD1 (5 bases). The CDR3 is 15 residues long. Trimming took off 4 bases at V and 2 bases at J, with 13 bases between the two ends. CDR1 KGHSH and CDR2 LQKENI come from the germline V gene. The CDR3 region is CASSRPGLNTDTQYF. The CDR3 DNA follows: TGTGCCAGCTCACGTCCAGGGTTAAACACAGATACGCAGTATTTT.

The chain combines TRBV18 with TRBJ1-5, with D possibly TRBD1 on 5 matching bases. With 0 bases removed from V and 6 bases from J, the gap between germline ends came to 9 bases. The CDR3 length is 14 residues. The germline V gene has CDR1 KGHSH and CDR2 LQKENI. CDR3 DNA sequence: TGTGCCAGCTCACCACCCGGGGCCTTTCAGCCCCAGCATTTT. It codes for CASSPPGAFQPQHF.

At least ten counts were recorded for this clonotype. This chain links TRBV7-9 with TRBJ1-1; unclear D gene. Germline CDR1 SEHNR, CDR2 FQNEAQ (reference sequence). The CDR3 has 14 residues. Deletions cut 2 bases from V and 7 bases from J, with 14 bases between. The CDR3 sequence is CASSLFRDDGEAFF. DNA for the CDR3: TGTGCCAGCAGCTTATTTAGAGATGACGGTGAAGCTTTCTTT.

In its sample, this clonotype was seen many times. V usage is TRBV19 and J usage is TRBJ2-1, with D possibly being TRBD2 (6 bases). CDR1 LNHDA and CDR2 SQIVND come from the germline V gene (reference sequence). The CDR3 consists of 12 residues. The DNA for the CDR3 is TGTGCTGCCGGGACTTATAATAATGAGCAGTTCTTC. It specifies CAAGTYNNEQFF.

As concerns this clonotype: A much larger clone is a single base away; this may be a read error. The rearrangement joins TRBV18 to TRBJ2-1; D not resolved. Trimming shortened V by 4 bases and J by 6 bases, and 19 bases separated the two germline ends. The V gene's germline CDR1 is KGHSH and CDR2 LQKENI. The CDR3 runs to 16 residues. CDR3 protein: CASSLGPRSPGNEQFF. The CDR3 DNA reads as TGTGCCAGCTCACTCGGACCTCGCTCGCCCGGCAATGAGCAGTTCTTC.

In this sample, this clonotype turned up many times. This chain joins TRBV20-1 and TRBJ2-7, with a weak D call TRBD1 (6 bases). Trimming removed 6 bases at V and 4 bases at J, with 13 bases between. This CDR3 has 12 residues. The germline gives CDR1 DFQATT, CDR2 SNEGSKA (reference sequence). The CDR3 bases are TGCAGTGCCAGAATACAGGGTTACGAGCAGTACTTC. It codes for CSARIQGYEQYF.

This clonotype was counted at least ten times. The chain uses TRBV5-1 and TRBJ2-3; 12 nucleotides match TRBD1. Germline values: CDR1 SGHRS, CDR2 YFSETQ. This CDR3 has 15 amino acids. V lost 4 bases and J lost 3; bases outside the gene matches: 3. The CDR3 reads CASSQGQGATDTQYF. The CDR3 DNA is TGCGCCAGCAGCCAGGGACAGGGGGCGACAGATACGCAGTATTTT.

Ten or more counts support this clonotype. The chain has TRBV19 and TRBJ2-3; D may match TRBD1 or TRBD2 (6 bases each). Germline-derived CDR1 and CDR2 are LNHDA and SQIVND (reference sequence). With 7 bases removed from V and 2 bases from J, the gap between germline ends came to 16 bases. The CDR3 consists of 15 residues. The CDR3 nucleotides are TGTGCCAGTATGATAGGTCGGGGGCACACAGATACGCAGTATTTT. This sequence encodes CASMIGRGHTDTQYF.

This clonotype was counted ten times or more. The chain uses TRBV2 and TRBJ2-3, with a weak D call TRBD2 (6 bases). The germline gives CDR1 SNHLY, CDR2 FYNNEI. The CDR3 has 14 amino acids. Between the trimmed V and J ends, which lost 3 bases and 0 bases, there was a span of 7 bases. CDR3 sequence reads: CASSETRSTDTQYF. The CDR3 DNA is TGTGCCAGCAGTGAGACTAGAAGCACAGATACGCAGTATTTT.

In its sample, this clonotype was seen many times. J is TRBJ2-1 and V is TRBV20-1; 10 nucleotides agree with TRBD2. The CDR3 is 16 residues long. V trimming: 4 bases; J trimming: 0 bases; junction bases outside the gene matches: 6. Germline V gene data show CDR1 as DFQATT and CDR2 as SNEGSKA (reference sequence). The chain's CDR3 is CSAIRTSGSSYNEQFF. CDR3 bases: TGCAGTGCTATCAGGACTAGCGGAAGCTCCTACAATGAGCAGTTCTTC.

The chain recombines TRBV6-2 or TRBV6-3 with TRBJ2-3; TRBD2 is a possible D gene (5 bases). This CDR3 region has 15 residues. Per germline, CDR1 MNHEY and CDR2 SVGEGT. V lost 4 bases and J lost 2, with 13 bases in between. The CDR3 nucleotides read TGTGCCAGCAGTTTCGGGATTCTCTCCACAGATACGCAGTATTTT. This encodes CASSFGILSTDTQYF.